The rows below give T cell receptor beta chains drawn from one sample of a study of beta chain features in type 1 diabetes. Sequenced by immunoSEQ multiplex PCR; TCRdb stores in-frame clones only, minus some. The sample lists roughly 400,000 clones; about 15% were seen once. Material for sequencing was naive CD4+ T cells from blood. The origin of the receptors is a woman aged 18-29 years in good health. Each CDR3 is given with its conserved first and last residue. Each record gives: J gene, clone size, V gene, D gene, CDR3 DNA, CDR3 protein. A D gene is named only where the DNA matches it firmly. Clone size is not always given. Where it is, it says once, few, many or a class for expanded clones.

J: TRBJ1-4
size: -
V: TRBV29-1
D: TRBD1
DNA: TGCAGCGTTGGTTTGGTCACGGGGACAGGGAATGAAAAACTGTTTTTT
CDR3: CSVGLVTGTGNEKLFF

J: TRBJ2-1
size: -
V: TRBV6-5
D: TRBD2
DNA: TGTGCCACCTGGCAGCGGGAGGGCGTCAATGAGCAGTTCTTC
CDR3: CATWQREGVNEQFF

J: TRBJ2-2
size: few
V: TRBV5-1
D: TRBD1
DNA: TGCGCCAGCAGCTCCCATTCCAGGGGGATGAACACCGGGGAGCTGTTTTTT
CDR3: CASSSHSRGMNTGELFF

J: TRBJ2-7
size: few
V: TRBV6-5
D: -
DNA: TGTGCCACTGGAGACCCGAGTGGCGGTCCCCGCGAGCAGTACTTC
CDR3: CATGDPSGGPREQYF

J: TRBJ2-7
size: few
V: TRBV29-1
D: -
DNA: TGCAGCGTTGTAAGCGCCTCGGACGAGCAGTACTTC
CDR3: CSVVSASDEQYF

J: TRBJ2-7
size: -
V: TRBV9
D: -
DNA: TGTGCCAGCAGCTATGGGACTGAAGCCTACGAGCAGTACTTC
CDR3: CASSYGTEAYEQYF

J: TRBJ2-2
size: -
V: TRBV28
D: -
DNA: TGTGCCAGCACCTATAATGGGGGGAGCACCGGGGAGCTGTTTTTT
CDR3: CASTYNGGSTGELFF

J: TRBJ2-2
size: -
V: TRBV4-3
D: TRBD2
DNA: TGCGCCAGCAGCCAAGATTCGCGGGGGGTCACCGGGGAGCTGTTTTTT
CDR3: CASSQDSRGVTGELFF

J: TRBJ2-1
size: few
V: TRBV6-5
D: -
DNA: TGTGCCAGCAGTCAGAACAGGAATTACAATGAGCAGTTCTTC
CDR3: CASSQNRNYNEQFF

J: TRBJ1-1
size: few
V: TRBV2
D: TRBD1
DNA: TGTGCCAGCAGAATCGACAGGGACGCTGAAGCTTTCTTT
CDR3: CASRIDRDAEAFF

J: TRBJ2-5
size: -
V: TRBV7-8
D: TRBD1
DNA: TGTGCCAGCAGCCTCACAGGGGGTGAAGAGACCCAGTACTTC
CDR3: CASSLTGGEETQYF

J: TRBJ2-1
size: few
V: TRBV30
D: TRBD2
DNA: TGTGCCATCAGCGGGAGGGGCGACTCCTACAATGAGCAGTTCTTC
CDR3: CAISGRGDSYNEQFF

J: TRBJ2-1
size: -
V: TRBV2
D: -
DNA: TGTGCCAGCAGTGAAGGGGTCGGAGTGGAGCAGTTCTTC
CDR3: CASSEGVGVEQFF